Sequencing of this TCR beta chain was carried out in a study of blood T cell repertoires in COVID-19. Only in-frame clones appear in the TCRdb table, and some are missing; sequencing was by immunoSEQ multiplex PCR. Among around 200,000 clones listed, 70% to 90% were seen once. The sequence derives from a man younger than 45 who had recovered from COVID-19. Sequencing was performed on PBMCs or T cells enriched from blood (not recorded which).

For the CDR3, the DNA is TGTGCCAGCAGTGTGAATGGGCCTTGGGAAAAACTGTTTTTT. Translation: CASSVNGPWEKLFF. The rearrangement joins TRBV2 to TRBJ1-4; D remains unclear. The germline gives CDR1 SNHLY, CDR2 FYNNEI. V was pared by 4 bases and J by 8 bases, with 14 bases between. The CDR3 is 14 amino acids.